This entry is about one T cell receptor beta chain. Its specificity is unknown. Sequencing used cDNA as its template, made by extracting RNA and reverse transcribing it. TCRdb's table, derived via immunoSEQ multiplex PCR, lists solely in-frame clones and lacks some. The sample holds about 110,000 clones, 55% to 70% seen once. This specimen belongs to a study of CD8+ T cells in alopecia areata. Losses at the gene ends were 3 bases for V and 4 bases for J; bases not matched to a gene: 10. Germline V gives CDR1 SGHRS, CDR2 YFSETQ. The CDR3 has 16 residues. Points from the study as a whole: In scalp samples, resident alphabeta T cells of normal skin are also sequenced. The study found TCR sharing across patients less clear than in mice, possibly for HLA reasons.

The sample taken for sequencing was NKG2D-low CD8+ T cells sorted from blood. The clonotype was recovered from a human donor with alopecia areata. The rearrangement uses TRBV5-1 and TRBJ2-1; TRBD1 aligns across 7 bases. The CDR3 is CASSSGTGELYNEQFF. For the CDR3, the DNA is TGCGCCAGCAGCTCCGGTACAGGGGAGCTTTACAATGAGCAGTTCTTC.